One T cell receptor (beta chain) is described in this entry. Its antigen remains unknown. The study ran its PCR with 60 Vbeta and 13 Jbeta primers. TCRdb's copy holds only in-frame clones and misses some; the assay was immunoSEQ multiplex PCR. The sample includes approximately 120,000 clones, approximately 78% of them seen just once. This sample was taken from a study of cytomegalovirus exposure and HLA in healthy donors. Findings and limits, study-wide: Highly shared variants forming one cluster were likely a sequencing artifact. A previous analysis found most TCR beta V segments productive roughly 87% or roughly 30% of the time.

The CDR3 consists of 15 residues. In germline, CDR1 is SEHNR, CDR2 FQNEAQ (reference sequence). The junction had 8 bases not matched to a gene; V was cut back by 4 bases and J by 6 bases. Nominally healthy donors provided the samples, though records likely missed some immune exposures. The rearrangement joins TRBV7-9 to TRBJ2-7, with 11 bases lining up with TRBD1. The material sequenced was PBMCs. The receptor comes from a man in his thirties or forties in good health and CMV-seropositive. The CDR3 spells CASSSIDGQGAEQYF. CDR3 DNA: TGTGCCAGCAGCTCTATCGATGGACAGGGGGCCGAGCAGTACTTC.